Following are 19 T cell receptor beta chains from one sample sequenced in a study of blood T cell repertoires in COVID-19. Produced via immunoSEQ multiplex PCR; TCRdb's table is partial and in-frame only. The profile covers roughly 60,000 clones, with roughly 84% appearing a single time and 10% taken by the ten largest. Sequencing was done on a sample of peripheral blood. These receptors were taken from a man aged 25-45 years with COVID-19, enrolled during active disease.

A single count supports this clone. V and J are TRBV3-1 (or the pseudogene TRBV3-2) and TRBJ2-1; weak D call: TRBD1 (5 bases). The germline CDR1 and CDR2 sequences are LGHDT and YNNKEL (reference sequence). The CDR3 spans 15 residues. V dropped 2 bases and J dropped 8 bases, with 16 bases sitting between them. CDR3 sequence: CASSQSKGVFYEQFF. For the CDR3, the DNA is TGTGCCAGCAGCCAAAGTAAAGGGGTGTTCTATGAGCAGTTCTTC.

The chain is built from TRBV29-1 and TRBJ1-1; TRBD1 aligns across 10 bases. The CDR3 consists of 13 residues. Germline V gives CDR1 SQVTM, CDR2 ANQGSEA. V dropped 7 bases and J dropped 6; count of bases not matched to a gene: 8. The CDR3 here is CSDIGQGEPEAFF. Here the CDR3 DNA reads TGCAGCGACATCGGACAGGGGGAGCCTGAAGCTTTCTTT.

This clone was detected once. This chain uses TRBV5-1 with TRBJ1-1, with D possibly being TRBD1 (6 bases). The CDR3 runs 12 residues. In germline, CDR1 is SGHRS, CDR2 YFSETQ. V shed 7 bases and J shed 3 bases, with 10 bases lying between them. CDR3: CASSNRDTEAFF. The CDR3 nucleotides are TGCGCCAGCTCCAACAGGGACACTGAAGCTTTCTTT.

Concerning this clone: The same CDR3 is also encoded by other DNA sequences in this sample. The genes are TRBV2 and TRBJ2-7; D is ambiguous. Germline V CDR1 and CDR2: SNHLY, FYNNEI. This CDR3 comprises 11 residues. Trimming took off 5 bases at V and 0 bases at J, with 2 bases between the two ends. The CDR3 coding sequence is TGTGCCAGCAGTTACTCCTACGAGCAGTACTTC. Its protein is CASSYSYEQYF.

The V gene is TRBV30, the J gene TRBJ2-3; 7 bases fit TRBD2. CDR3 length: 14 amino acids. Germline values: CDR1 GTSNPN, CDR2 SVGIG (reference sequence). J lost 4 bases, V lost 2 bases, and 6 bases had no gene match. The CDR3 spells CAWSFGGRADTQYF. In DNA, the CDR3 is TGTGCCTGGAGTTTTGGGGGGAGGGCAGATACGCAGTATTTT. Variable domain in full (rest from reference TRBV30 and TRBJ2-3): SQTIHQWPATLVQPVGSPLSLECTVEGTSNPNLYWYRQAAGRGLQLLFYSVGIGQISSEVPQNLSASRPQDRQFILSSKKLLLSDSGFYLCAWSFGGRADTQYFGPGTRLTVL.

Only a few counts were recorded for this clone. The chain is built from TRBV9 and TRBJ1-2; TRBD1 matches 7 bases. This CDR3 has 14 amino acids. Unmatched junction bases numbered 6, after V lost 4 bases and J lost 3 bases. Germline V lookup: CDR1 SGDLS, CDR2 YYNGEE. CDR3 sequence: CASSREQGDYGYTF. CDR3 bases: TGTGCCAGCAGCCGTGAGCAGGGGGACTATGGCTACACCTTC.

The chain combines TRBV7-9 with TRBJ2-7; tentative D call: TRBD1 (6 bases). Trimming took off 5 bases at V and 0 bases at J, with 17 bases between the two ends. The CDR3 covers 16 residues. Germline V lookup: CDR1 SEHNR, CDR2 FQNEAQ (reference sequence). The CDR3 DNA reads TGTGCCAGCAGCCCCAGCAGGGGCGAGAGCTCCTACGAGCAGTACTTC. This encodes CASSPSRGESSYEQYF.

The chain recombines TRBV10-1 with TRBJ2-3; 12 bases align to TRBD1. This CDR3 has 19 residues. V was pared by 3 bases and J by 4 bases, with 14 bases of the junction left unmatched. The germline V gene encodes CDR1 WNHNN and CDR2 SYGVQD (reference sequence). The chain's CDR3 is CASSDRSKMGTGGPDTQYF. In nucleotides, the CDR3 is TGCGCCAGCAGTGACCGTTCAAAAATGGGGACAGGGGGCCCAGATACGCAGTATTTT.

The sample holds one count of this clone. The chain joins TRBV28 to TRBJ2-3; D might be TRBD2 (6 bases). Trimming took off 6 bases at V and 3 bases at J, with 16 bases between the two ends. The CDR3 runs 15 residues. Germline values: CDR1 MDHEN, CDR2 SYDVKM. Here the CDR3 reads CASRPTSRGTDTQYF. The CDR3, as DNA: TGTGCCAGCAGACCAACTAGCCGGGGGACAGATACGCAGTATTTT.

The CDR3 sequence: CASSQNTEAFF. CDR3 sequence (DNA): TGTGCCAGTTCCCAGAACACTGAAGCTTTCTTT. The chain carries TRBV28 and TRBJ1-1; no clear D. Trimming took 9 bases from V and 1 from J, leaving 6 bases between them. Germline V gene sequence: CDR1 MDHEN, CDR2 SYDVKM. The CDR3 is made up of 11 amino acids.

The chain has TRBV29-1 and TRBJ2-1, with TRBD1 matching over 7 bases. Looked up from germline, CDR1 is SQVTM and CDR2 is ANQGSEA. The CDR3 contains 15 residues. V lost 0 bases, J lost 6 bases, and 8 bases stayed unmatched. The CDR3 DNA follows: TGCAGCGTTGAAGACCAGGACAGGTATAGCAATGAGCAGTTCTTC. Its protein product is CSVEDQDRYSNEQFF.

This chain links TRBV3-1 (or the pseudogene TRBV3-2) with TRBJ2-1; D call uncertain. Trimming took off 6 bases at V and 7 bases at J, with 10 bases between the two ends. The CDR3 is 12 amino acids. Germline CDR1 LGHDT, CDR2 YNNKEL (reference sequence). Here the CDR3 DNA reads TGTGCCAGCAGTCAGACTGAAAATGAGCAGTTCTTC. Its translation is CASSQTENEQFF.

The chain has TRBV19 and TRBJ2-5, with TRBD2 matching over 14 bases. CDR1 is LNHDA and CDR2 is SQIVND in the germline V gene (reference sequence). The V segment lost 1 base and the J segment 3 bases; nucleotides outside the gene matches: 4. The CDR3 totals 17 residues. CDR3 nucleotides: TGTGCCAGTAGTATAGTCTGGACTAGCGGGGGGAAAGAGACCCAGTACTTC. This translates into CASSIVWTSGGKETQYF.

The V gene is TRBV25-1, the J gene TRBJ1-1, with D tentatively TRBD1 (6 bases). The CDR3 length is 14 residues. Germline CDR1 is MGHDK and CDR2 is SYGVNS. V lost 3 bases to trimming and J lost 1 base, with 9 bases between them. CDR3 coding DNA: TGTGCCAGCAGTGACGTACAGGGGAACACTGAAGCTTTCTTT. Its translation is CASSDVQGNTEAFF.

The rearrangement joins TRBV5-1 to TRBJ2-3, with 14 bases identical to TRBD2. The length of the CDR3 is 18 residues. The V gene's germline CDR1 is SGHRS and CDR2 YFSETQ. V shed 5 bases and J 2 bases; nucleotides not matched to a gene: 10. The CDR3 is CASSSGTSGSSYTDTQYF. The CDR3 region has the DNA TGCGCCAGCAGTTCTGGGACTAGCGGGAGTAGTTACACAGATACGCAGTATTTT.

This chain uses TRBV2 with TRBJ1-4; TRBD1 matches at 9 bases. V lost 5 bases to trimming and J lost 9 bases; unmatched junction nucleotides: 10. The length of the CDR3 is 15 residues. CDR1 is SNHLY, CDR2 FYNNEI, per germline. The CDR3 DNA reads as TGTGCCAGCAGTTCACCCGGGACAGGGAACAAAAAACTGTTTTTT. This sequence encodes CASSSPGTGNKKLFF.

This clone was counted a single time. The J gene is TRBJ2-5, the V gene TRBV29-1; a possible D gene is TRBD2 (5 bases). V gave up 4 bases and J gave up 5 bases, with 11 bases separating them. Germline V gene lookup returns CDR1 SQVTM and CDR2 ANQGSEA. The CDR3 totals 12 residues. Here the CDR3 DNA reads TGCAGCGTTGTGGCCAGAGGGGAGACCCAGTACTTC. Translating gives CSVVARGETQYF. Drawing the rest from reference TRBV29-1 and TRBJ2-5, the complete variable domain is SAVISQKPSRDICQRGTSLTIQCQVDSQVTMMFWYRQQPGQSLTLIATANQGSEATYESGFVIDKFPISRPNLTFSTLTVSNMSPEDSSIYLCSVVARGETQYFGPGTRLLVL.

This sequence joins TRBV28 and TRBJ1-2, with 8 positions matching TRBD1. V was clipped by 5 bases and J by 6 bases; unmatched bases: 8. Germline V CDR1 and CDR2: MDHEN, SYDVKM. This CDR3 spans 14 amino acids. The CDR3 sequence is CASSPSGTGDGYTF. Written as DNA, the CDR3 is TGTGCCAGCAGTCCCTCAGGGACAGGTGATGGCTACACCTTC.

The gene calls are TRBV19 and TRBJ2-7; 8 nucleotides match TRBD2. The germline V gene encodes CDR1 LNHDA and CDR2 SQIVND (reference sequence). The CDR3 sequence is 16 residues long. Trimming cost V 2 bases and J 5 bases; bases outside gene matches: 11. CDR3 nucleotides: TGTGCCAGTAGTATATTAGGCAGCGGGAGCCTCAACGAGCAGTACTTC. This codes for CASSILGSGSLNEQYF. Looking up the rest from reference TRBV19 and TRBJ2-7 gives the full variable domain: DGGITQSPKYLFRKEGQNVTLSCEQNLNHDAMYWYRQDPGQGLRLIYYSQIVNDFQKGDIAEGYSVSREKKESFPLTVTSAQKNPTAFYLCASSILGSGSLNEQYFGPGTRLTVT.